Below are 27 T cell receptor beta chains sequenced from a single sample in a study of cytomegalovirus exposure and HLA in healthy donors. It was with 60 Vbeta and 13 Jbeta primers that the PCR ran. Libraries were prepared by immunoSEQ multiplex PCR; TCRdb keeps only in-frame clonotypes and omits some of them. The table includes more than 90,000 clones, around four fifths detected once. Sequences were obtained from PBMCs. These TCRs come from a woman between 35 and 50 years old in good health and CMV-seropositive.

This chain links TRBV28 with TRBJ2-1, with 10 bases aligning to TRBD2. The CDR3 sequence is 15 residues long. Germline loops: CDR1 MDHEN, CDR2 SYDVKM. Losses at the gene ends were 3 bases for V and 6 bases for J; bases not matched to a gene: 5. The CDR3: CASSLLAGELNEQFF. CDR3 nucleotides: TGTGCCAGCAGTTTGCTAGCGGGGGAACTCAATGAGCAGTTCTTC.

This clone has only a few counts. The V gene is TRBV2, the J gene TRBJ2-3; TRBD1 aligns across 8 bases. This CDR3 has 14 residues. The J segment lost 5 bases and the V segment lost 7 bases, leaving 8 bases of the junction unmatched. In germline, CDR1 is SNHLY, CDR2 FYNNEI. Here the CDR3 DNA reads TGTGCCAGCATCTCCGACAGGGGTGGAGATACGCAGTATTTT. Amino acids: CASISDRGGDTQYF.

The chain employs TRBV7-6 and TRBJ1-3; 7 nucleotides line up with TRBD1. The germline gives CDR1 SGHVS, CDR2 FNYEAQ. The V segment lost 3 bases and the J segment 0 bases; nucleotides outside the gene matches: 5. The CDR3 totals 16 residues. The CDR3 loop reads CASSFDRVSSGNTIYF. CDR3 nucleotides: TGTGCCAGCAGCTTCGACAGGGTTTCCTCTGGAAACACCATATATTTT. Full variable domain (outside the CDR3, taken from reference TRBV7-6 and TRBJ1-3): GAGVSQSPRYKVTKRGQDVALRCDPISGHVSLYWYRQALGQGPEFLTYFNYEAQQDKSGLPNDRFSAERPEGSISTLTIQRTEQRDSAMYRCASSFDRVSSGNTIYFGEGSWLTVV.

V is TRBV4-1 and J is TRBJ1-1; weak D call: TRBD1 (5 bases). V dropped 0 bases and J dropped 0 bases, with 8 bases sitting between them. CDR1 and CDR2 (germline): MGHRA, YSYEKL. The CDR3 contains 15 residues. The CDR3 protein is CASSQDPGMNTEAFF. CDR3 DNA: TGCGCCAGCAGCCAAGATCCAGGGATGAACACTGAAGCTTTCTTT.

The CDR3 coding sequence is TGTGCCAGCACCGGGGACATCTCCATGAACACTGAAGCTTTCTTT. Translation: CASTGDISMNTEAFF. The chain uses TRBV2 and TRBJ1-1; TRBD1 is a possible D gene (6 bases). Per germline, CDR1 SNHLY and CDR2 FYNNEI. The CDR3 extends over 15 amino acids. The V and J ends lost 7 bases and 0 bases respectively, with 15 bases between them.

This chain links TRBV6-5 with TRBJ1-2; 7 nucleotides match TRBD1. The CDR3 contains 13 residues. The V gene's germline CDR1 is MNHEY and CDR2 SVGAGI. V dropped 5 bases and J dropped 4; count of bases not matched to a gene: 4. The CDR3 DNA reads TGTGCCAGCAGTGCACAGGGGCTCTATGGCTACACCTTC. Translating it yields CASSAQGLYGYTF.

J is TRBJ2-3 and V is TRBV5-1; 7 bases fit TRBD2. With 3 bases clipped from V and 6 bases from J, the junction kept 13 bases outside the gene matches. Germline CDR1 is SGHRS and CDR2 is YFSETQ. The CDR3 length is 16 residues. The CDR3 is CASSSGTGDSGDTQYF. The CDR3 bases are TGCGCCAGCAGCTCAGGAACAGGTGATAGCGGGGATACGCAGTATTTT.

This clone was seen a single time. The gene calls are TRBV11-2 and TRBJ2-3; D might be TRBD2 (5 bases). CDR3 length equals 13 residues. In germline, CDR1 is SGHAT, CDR2 FQNNGV. The ends were cut back, 5 bases at V and 5 bases at J, with 11 bases in the middle. CDR3 coding DNA: TGTGCCAGCAGCATCAGACTACTAGATACGCAGTATTTT. It specifies CASSIRLLDTQYF. Based on the CDR3 plus reference TRBV11-2 and TRBJ2-3, the full variable domain is EAGVAQSPRYKIIEKRQSVAFWCNPISGHATLYWYQQILGQGPKLLIQFQNNGVVDDSQLPKDRFSAERLKGVDSTLKIQPAKLEDSAVYLCASSIRLLDTQYFGPGTRLTVL.

This clone occurred a few times. The V call is TRBV29-1, the J call TRBJ2-2; D might be TRBD1 (6 bases). CDR1 and CDR2 (germline): SQVTM, ANQGSEA. The V and J ends lost 8 bases and 3 bases respectively, with 10 bases between them. The CDR3 sequence is 12 residues long. The CDR3 DNA is TGCAGCACCAGACAGGACACCGGGGAGCTGTTTTTT. As protein: CSTRQDTGELFF.

V and J are TRBV19 and TRBJ2-7; weak D call: TRBD1 (5 bases). This CDR3 has 14 amino acids. The germline V and J ends were trimmed by 3 bases and 0 bases, with 9 bases remaining between them. Per the germline V gene, CDR1 is LNHDA and CDR2 is SQIVND (reference sequence). The CDR3 nucleotides are TGTGCCAGTAGTATCAGCAGGGTCTCCTACGAGCAGTACTTC. Translating it yields CASSISRVSYEQYF. Complete variable domain (other parts from reference TRBV19 and TRBJ2-7): DGGITQSPKYLFRKEGQNVTLSCEQNLNHDAMYWYRQDPGQGLRLIYYSQIVNDFQKGDIAEGYSVSREKKESFPLTVTSAQKNPTAFYLCASSISRVSYEQYFGPGTRLTVT.

This chain joins TRBV5-6 and TRBJ2-2; 12 bases agree with TRBD1. V trimming: 5 bases; J trimming: 1 base; junction bases outside the gene matches: 9. Looked up from germline, CDR1 is SGHDT and CDR2 is YYEEEE. The length of the CDR3 is 18 residues. The CDR3 sequence: CASSFKGQGAKNTGELFF. The CDR3, as DNA: TGTGCCAGCAGTTTTAAGGGACAGGGGGCGAAGAACACCGGGGAGCTGTTTTTT.

This chain links TRBV28 with TRBJ2-1, with TRBD2 matching 7 bases. The CDR3 has 14 residues. From germline, CDR1 is MDHEN and CDR2 SYDVKM. For the CDR3, the DNA is TGTGCTACGGGTGGCGGGGGAACCTACAATGAGCAGTTCTTC. The encoded protein is CATGGGGTYNEQFF.

This chain links TRBV6-1 with TRBJ1-5; 7 bases align to TRBD1. The CDR3 extends over 15 amino acids. With V trimmed by 6 bases and J by 9 bases, 14 bases remained unmatched. Germline V gives CDR1 MNHNS, CDR2 SASEGT. In DNA, the CDR3 is TGTGCCAGCAGCAGGGGGGAAGGGGCCGTCGCGCCCCAGCATTTT. Amino acids: CASSRGEGAVAPQHF.

This chain links TRBV2 with TRBJ2-5; D is perhaps TRBD2 (5 bases). The J call may be incorrect, as the DNA end agrees better with TRBJ2-7. The CDR3 contains 13 residues. Germline V gene lookup returns CDR1 SNHLY and CDR2 FYNNEI. The CDR3 loop is CASSSTNSYEQYF. The CDR3 coding sequence is TGTGCCAGCAGTTCGACTAACTCCTACGAGCAGTACTTC.

The chain couples TRBV7-8 to TRBJ2-5, with 7 bases lining up with TRBD2. Germline V CDR1 and CDR2: SGHVS, FQNEAQ. CDR3 length: 17 amino acids. The ends lost 4 bases at V and 0 bases at J; junction bases unmatched: 11. Here the CDR3 reads CASSSAPSGNYQETQYF. The CDR3 DNA reads as TGTGCCAGCAGCTCCGCCCCCAGCGGGAATTACCAAGAGACCCAGTACTTC.

This clone was observed once. The chain joins TRBV2 to TRBJ2-1; 12 nucleotides align to TRBD2. With 6 bases clipped from V and 0 bases from J, the junction kept 15 bases outside the gene matches. This CDR3 is 20 amino acids long. Germline CDR1 SNHLY, CDR2 FYNNEI. CDR3 in DNA: TGTGCCAGCAGCGAACCGGGACTAGCGGGCACCCAGAGCTCCTACAATGAGCAGTTCTTC. It yields the protein CASSEPGLAGTQSSYNEQFF.

The J gene is TRBJ1-4, the V gene TRBV28; TRBD1 matches 8 bases. V lost 6 bases and J lost 8; bases outside the gene matches: 8. Germline V gene lookup returns CDR1 MDHEN and CDR2 SYDVKM. The CDR3 is 14 residues long. The CDR3: CASSTGQEREKLFF. The DNA for the CDR3 is TGTGCCAGCAGCACGGGACAGGAGAGGGAAAAACTGTTTTTT.

The rearrangement joins TRBV12-5 to TRBJ2-2, with D uncertain. V was trimmed by 5 bases and J by 5 bases, leaving 6 bases between them. The germline V gene has CDR1 LGHNT and CDR2 FRNRAP. The CDR3 is made up of 12 amino acids. CDR3 sequence: CASGPRTGELFF. The DNA for the CDR3 is TGTGCTAGTGGTCCGAGGACCGGGGAGCTGTTTTTT. The variable domain in full, completed from reference TRBV12-5 and TRBJ2-2, reads DARVTQTPRHKVTEMGQEVTMRCQPILGHNTVFWYRQTMMQGLELLAYFRNRAPLDDSGMPKDRFSAEMPDATLATLKIQPSEPRDSAVYFCASGPRTGELFFGEGSRLTVL.

The genes are TRBV15 and TRBJ2-3; TRBD2 agrees at 8 bases. Germline assignment: CDR1 LNHNV and CDR2 YYDKDF (reference sequence). The CDR3 is made up of 16 amino acids. With 5 bases clipped from V and 2 bases from J, the junction kept 9 bases outside the gene matches. The CDR3 DNA reads TGTGCCACCAGCGGGGGAGCGGGGGCGTTCACAGATACGCAGTATTTT. It specifies CATSGGAGAFTDTQYF.

This sequence joins TRBV19 and TRBJ2-1, with TRBD2 matching over 13 bases. CDR1 and CDR2 from the germline V gene are LNHDA and SQIVND (reference sequence). CDR3 length: 14 amino acids. V lost 11 bases to trimming and J lost 7 bases; unmatched junction nucleotides: 8. The CDR3 loop is CASSLAGGRNEQFF. In nucleotides, the CDR3 is TGTGCCTCCTCACTAGCGGGAGGGCGGAATGAGCAGTTCTTC.

The chain carries TRBV28 and TRBJ1-5, with 8 bases fitting TRBD1. The J segment lost 1 base and the V segment lost 5 bases, leaving 4 bases of the junction unmatched. In germline, CDR1 is MDHEN, CDR2 SYDVKM. The CDR3 loop spans 15 amino acids. CDR3 protein: CASSKQGGSNQPQHF. The CDR3 bases are TGTGCCAGCAGTAAACAGGGGGGCAGCAATCAGCCCCAGCATTTT.

The V gene is TRBV6-1, the J gene TRBJ2-7; D gene unclear. The CDR3 length is 14 residues. Between the trimmed V and J ends, which lost 2 bases and 5 bases, there was a span of 13 bases. Germline CDR1 reads MNHNS; CDR2 reads SASEGT. CDR3 residues: CASSEFTPLHEQYF. The CDR3 nucleotides are TGTGCCAGCAGTGAATTCACTCCTTTACACGAGCAGTACTTC.

The chain employs TRBV13 and TRBJ1-1; D not resolved. This CDR3 region has 16 residues. V was clipped by 1 base and J by 0 bases, with 12 bases between them. The germline CDR1 and CDR2 sequences are PRHDT and FYEKMQ (reference sequence). Written as DNA, the CDR3 is TGTGCCAGCAGCTTAGCCAGGCCCCTCATGAACACTGAAGCTTTCTTT. Its protein is CASSLARPLMNTEAFF.

The chain is built from TRBV7-2 and TRBJ2-7; D gene uncertain. The germline CDR1 and CDR2 sequences are SGHTA and FQGNSA. The CDR3 loop spans 13 amino acids. The V and J ends lost 1 base and 3 bases respectively, with 7 bases between them. In nucleotides, the CDR3 is TGTGCCAGCAGCTTAGGCCAGCGCTACGAGCAGTACTTC. Protein sequence: CASSLGQRYEQYF.

This chain uses TRBV6-1 with TRBJ2-6, with D possibly matching TRBD1 (6 bases). Germline CDR1 reads MNHNS; CDR2 reads SASEGT. Trimming shortened V by 7 bases and J by 0 bases, and 10 bases separated the two germline ends. There are 15 residues in the CDR3. The CDR3 loop is CASTGGVSGANVLTF. The CDR3 DNA is TGTGCCAGCACTGGGGGCGTCTCTGGGGCCAACGTCCTGACTTTC.

This rearrangement joins TRBV5-1 to TRBJ2-2, with 8 bases that match TRBD2. The junction had 5 bases not matched to a gene; V was cut back by 3 bases and J by 4 bases. The CDR3 is made up of 15 amino acids. The germline CDR1 and CDR2 sequences are SGHRS and YFSETQ. The CDR3 spells CASSYLAGSTGELFF. The CDR3 region has the DNA TGCGCCAGCAGCTATCTAGCGGGCTCCACCGGGGAGCTGTTTTTT.

This clone has just a few counts. This chain joins TRBV5-1 and TRBJ2-3; maybe TRBD2 (5 bases). Trimming stripped 4 bases from V and 0 bases from J, with 9 bases between. The CDR3 covers 14 residues. Germline CDR1 and CDR2: SGHRS and YFSETQ. The CDR3 loop is CASSKEDSTDTQYF. The CDR3 coding sequence is TGCGCCAGCAGCAAGGAGGACAGCACAGATACGCAGTATTTT.